Given below is one T cell receptor (beta chain) in context. The V segment lost 4 bases and the J segment 0 bases; nucleotides outside the gene matches: 10. The CDR3 is 19 amino acids. Looked up from germline, CDR1 is MDHEN and CDR2 is SYDVKM. These data belong to a study of a mutant IDH1 vaccine in newly diagnosed glioma. The time point here: baseline, week 1 (first vaccination visit). Treatment indicated: pre-vaccination baseline after standard-of-care therapy. Measured with immunoSEQ multiplex PCR; TCRdb has only the in-frame clones, and not every one. The table includes 85,000 to 100,000 clones, around four fifths detected once.

This sample comprised PBMCs, obtained from a glioma patient treated with radiotherapy, temozolomide or both. The source is a man between 40 and 49 years old with glioma. This chain uses TRBV28 with TRBJ2-6; 9 bases are shared with TRBD1. CDR3 in amino acids: CASSSRGQGDSSGANVLTF. CDR3 nucleotide sequence: TGTGCCAGCAGTTCCCGGGGACAGGGTGATTCCTCTGGGGCCAACGTCCTGACTTTC.